One and the same sample provided the 25 T cell receptor beta chains below, sequenced in a study of blood T cell repertoires in COVID-19. The assay was immunoSEQ multiplex PCR, and TCRdb's table has in-frame clones only and misses some. This table has some 89,000 clones, over 60% appearing once. Sequenced sample: peripheral blood. Receptor source: a man aged 70-80 years with acute or convalescent COVID-19.

This chain uses TRBV7-2 with TRBJ2-1; 12 bases are a match to TRBD2. The CDR3 extends over 16 amino acids. The ends lost 9 bases at V and 10 bases at J; junction bases unmatched: 16. The germline V gene has CDR1 SGHTA and CDR2 FQGNSA. Here the CDR3 reads CASDRAGLAGSEEQFF. Here the CDR3 DNA reads TGTGCCAGTGACCGCGCAGGACTAGCGGGATCCGAGGAGCAGTTCTTC.

The chain is built from TRBV5-1 and TRBJ1-1; D is perhaps TRBD1 (5 bases). In germline, CDR1 is SGHRS, CDR2 YFSETQ. Trimming cost V 4 bases and J 1 base, with 17 bases left between them. The CDR3 contains 16 residues. The CDR3 coding sequence is TGCGCCAGCAGCCCAGGACACTCCGACACGAACACTGAAGCTTTCTTT. Protein product: CASSPGHSDTNTEAFF.

This chain connects TRBV5-4 to TRBJ2-3; D remains unclear. Trimming took 6 bases from V and 1 from J, leaving 12 bases between them. The CDR3 totals 14 residues. In germline, CDR1 is SGHNT, CDR2 YYREEE (reference sequence). CDR3 bases: TGTGCCAGCACTTCGCAGGTCCGCACAGATACGCAGTATTTT. Translated: CASTSQVRTDTQYF.

V gene TRBV12-5 combines with J gene TRBJ2-3; a weak D match, TRBD2 (6 bases). This CDR3 has 14 residues. Germline V CDR1 and CDR2: LGHNT, FRNRAP. Deletions cut 7 bases from V and 0 bases from J, with 11 bases between. The CDR3 DNA reads as TGTGCTAGTGCCGGGACTCTGAGCACAGATACGCAGTATTTT. Translating it yields CASAGTLSTDTQYF.

The genes are TRBV5-4 and TRBJ2-7; 8 nucleotides align to TRBD1. The ends lost 0 bases at V and 5 bases at J; junction bases unmatched: 4. Germline assignment: CDR1 SGHNT and CDR2 YYREEE (reference sequence). The CDR3 covers 14 residues. The CDR3 sequence is CASSLGTGSNEQYV. CDR3 sequence (DNA): TGTGCCAGCAGCTTGGGGACAGGGAGCAACGAGCAGTACGTC.

The chain carries TRBV7-9 and TRBJ1-2; D remains ambiguous. Looked up from germline, CDR1 is SEHNR and CDR2 is FQNEAQ (reference sequence). This CDR3 is 15 amino acids long. Trimming removed 2 bases from V and 4 bases from J, with 14 bases in between. The DNA of the CDR3 is TGTGCCAGCAGCTTACCACGGAACCTAGGCTATGGCTACACCTTC. Encoded protein: CASSLPRNLGYGYTF.

The chain employs TRBV2 and TRBJ1-1; D gene uncertain. From germline, CDR1 is SNHLY and CDR2 FYNNEI. This CDR3 has 14 residues. Trimming stripped 7 bases from V and 7 bases from J, with 19 bases between. The chain's CDR3 is CASNSDNRRGEAFF. The DNA of the CDR3 is TGTGCCAGCAATTCGGATAACCGCCGAGGTGAAGCTTTCTTT.

The gene calls are TRBV6-5 and TRBJ2-2, with D possibly being TRBD1 (6 bases). There are 15 residues in the CDR3. Germline V lookup: CDR1 MNHEY, CDR2 SVGAGI. Trimming shortened V by 5 bases and J by 1 base, and 11 bases separated the two germline ends. The CDR3 spells CASSTMTGNTGELFF. Written as DNA, the CDR3 is TGTGCCAGCAGTACAATGACAGGGAACACCGGGGAGCTGTTTTTT.

V and J are TRBV20-1 and TRBJ2-5, with D maybe TRBD2 (5 bases). The CDR3 totals 11 residues. Looked up from germline, CDR1 is DFQATT and CDR2 is SNEGSKA (reference sequence). Trimming removed 6 bases at V and 1 base at J, with 6 bases between. The CDR3 loop is CSAGVQETQYF. The CDR3 DNA follows: TGCAGTGCCGGGGTCCAAGAGACCCAGTACTTC.

The chain recombines TRBV7-6 with TRBJ2-1, with D hard to call. CDR1 is SGHVS, CDR2 FNYEAQ, per germline. Trimming pared 1 base from V and 3 bases from J, leaving 7 bases between. The CDR3 extends over 14 amino acids. Here the CDR3 reads CASSLGGSYNEQFF. CDR3 coding DNA: TGTGCCAGCAGCTTAGGAGGCAGCTACAATGAGCAGTTCTTC.

The rearrangement links TRBV5-1 to TRBJ2-6; the match to TRBD1 covers 12 bases. V shed 3 bases, J shed 3 bases, and the junction held 10 bases outside the gene matches. Germline CDR1 SGHRS, CDR2 YFSETQ. The CDR3 has 19 residues. CDR3 DNA: TGCGCCAGCAGCTCAGGGACAGGGGGCCTCCAGTATGGGGCCAACGTCCTGACTTTC. It translates to CASSSGTGGLQYGANVLTF.

The chain joins TRBV5-5 to TRBJ2-2; 8 bases match TRBD1. V lost 6 bases and J lost 1; bases outside the gene matches: 5. This CDR3 has 15 amino acids. Germline CDR1 and CDR2: SGHKS and YYEKEE (reference sequence). The CDR3 loop reads CASTPTGENTGELFF. CDR3 DNA sequence: TGTGCCAGCACCCCGACAGGGGAGAACACCGGGGAGCTGTTTTTT.

The chain joins TRBV7-3 to TRBJ2-2; 9 positions agree with TRBD1. Trimming cost V 5 bases and J 5 bases; bases outside gene matches: 9. This CDR3 comprises 16 residues. CDR1 is SGHTA and CDR2 is FQGTGA in the germline V gene. The CDR3 DNA is TGTGCCAGCAGCCCCCTCGGGACAGGGATTACCGGGGAGCTGTTTTTT. It codes for CASSPLGTGITGELFF.

The CDR3 loop is CASSPGTGTSSYGYTF. The CDR3 DNA follows: TGTGCCAGCAGCCCCGGGACAGGGACTTCTAGCTATGGCTACACCTTC. The chain combines TRBV3-1 (or the pseudogene TRBV3-2) with TRBJ1-2, with 9 bases fitting TRBD1. The CDR3 length is 16 residues. V lost 4 bases to trimming and J lost 4 bases; unmatched junction nucleotides: 10. Germline loops: CDR1 LGHDT, CDR2 YNNKEL (reference sequence).

This clone has just a few counts. The chain has TRBV9 and TRBJ2-7; 11 nucleotides agree with TRBD1. After removal of 7 bases from V and 5 bases from J, the junction contained 5 bases not matched to a gene. The length of the CDR3 is 13 residues. Germline V CDR1 and CDR2: SGDLS, YYNGEE. In nucleotides, the CDR3 is TGTGCCAGCTCGGGACAGGGGGACAACGAGCAGTACTTC. Protein: CASSGQGDNEQYF.

V and J are TRBV5-1 and TRBJ2-7; 8 nucleotides match TRBD1. Germline trimming cut 4 bases from V and 2 bases from J; bases unmatched to any gene: 5. The germline CDR1 and CDR2 sequences are SGHRS and YFSETQ. The CDR3 runs 14 residues. The CDR3 spells CASSPGQGAYEQYV. DNA for the CDR3: TGCGCCAGCAGCCCTGGACAGGGAGCCTACGAGCAGTACGTC.

This chain links TRBV5-1 with TRBJ2-3; 9 bases align to TRBD2. Germline V gene data show CDR1 as SGHRS and CDR2 as YFSETQ. The CDR3 spans 17 residues. V was clipped by 3 bases and J by 2 bases; unmatched bases: 10. CDR3 bases: TGCGCCAGCAGCTCCTCCTTTAGCGGGGGCCTCACAGATACGCAGTATTTT. Protein product: CASSSSFSGGLTDTQYF.

The genes are TRBV7-8 and TRBJ2-7; 9 bases agree with TRBD1. V dropped 4 bases and J dropped 3; count of bases not matched to a gene: 7. Germline lookup yields CDR1 SGHVS and CDR2 FQNEAQ. CDR3 length: 15 residues. The CDR3 is CASSSAGQGIYEQYF. The CDR3 bases are TGTGCCAGCAGCTCTGCGGGACAGGGCATCTACGAGCAGTACTTC.

The rearrangement links TRBV10-2 to TRBJ2-1; 12 bases match TRBD1. Germline CDR1 WSHSY, CDR2 SAAADI. The CDR3 spans 14 residues. The ends lost 7 bases at V and 7 bases at J; junction bases unmatched: 5. CDR3 residues: CASMGTGGSNEQFF. CDR3 bases: TGCGCCAGCATGGGGACAGGGGGCTCGAATGAGCAGTTCTTC.

The chain links TRBV27 to TRBJ2-1; possible D gene TRBD1, 5 bases. Germline CDR1 and CDR2: MNHEY and SMNVEV (reference sequence). V lost 0 bases, J lost 8 bases, and 5 bases lay in between. This CDR3 contains 12 residues. The CDR3: CASSLSGDEQFF. Here the CDR3 DNA reads TGTGCCAGCAGTTTATCAGGGGATGAGCAGTTCTTC.

V and J are TRBV9 and TRBJ2-2; 8 nucleotides align to TRBD1. Germline V gene lookup returns CDR1 SGDLS and CDR2 YYNGEE. V shed 0 bases, J shed 6 bases, and the junction held 10 bases outside the gene matches. This CDR3 has 17 amino acids. CDR3 sequence reads: CASSVGRGQVIAGELFF. The CDR3 nucleotides are TGTGCCAGCAGCGTAGGGCGGGGACAGGTGATAGCCGGGGAGCTGTTTTTT.

The CDR3 here is CASSYIGAETQYF. For the CDR3, the DNA is TGTGCCAGCAGTTACATAGGGGCTGAGACCCAGTACTTC. The genes are TRBV6-6 and TRBJ2-5, with D tentatively TRBD1 (5 bases). There are 13 residues in the CDR3. V dropped 2 bases and J dropped 5 bases, with 9 bases sitting between them. Germline CDR1 reads MNHNY; CDR2 reads SVGAGI (reference sequence).

The chain is built from TRBV7-8 and TRBJ1-3; TRBD1 might be the D (5 bases). The germline V gene has CDR1 SGHVS and CDR2 FQNEAQ. The length of the CDR3 is 15 residues. V shed 1 base and J shed 2 bases, with 9 bases lying between them. The DNA of the CDR3 is TGTGCCAGCAGCTTAGAGGGGCTTGCTGGAAACACCATATATTTT. Translating gives CASSLEGLAGNTIYF. Complete variable domain (other parts from reference TRBV7-8 and TRBJ1-3): GAGVSQSPRYKVAKRGQDVALRCDPISGHVSLFWYQQALGQGPEFLTYFQNEAQLDKSGLPSDRFFAERPEGSVSTLKIQRTQQEDSAVYLCASSLEGLAGNTIYFGEGSWLTVV.

The chain carries TRBV5-4 and TRBJ2-1, with 9 bases aligning to TRBD2. Germline V gene sequence: CDR1 SGHNT, CDR2 YYREEE (reference sequence). The trim removed 2 bases at V and 12 bases at J, leaving 12 bases unmatched. The CDR3 has 15 amino acids. The CDR3 DNA reads as TGTGCCAGCAGCTTCGGAGCGGGAGGACCTTGGGGGCAGTTCTTC. Encoded protein: CASSFGAGGPWGQFF. Combining the CDR3 with reference TRBV5-4 and TRBJ2-1 gives the whole variable domain ETGVTQSPTHLIKTRGQQVTLRCSSQSGHNTVSWYQQALGQGPQFIFQYYREEENGRGNFPPRFSGLQFPNYSSELNVNALELDDSALYLCASSFGAGGPWGQFFGPGTRLTVL.

The chain carries TRBV6-5 and TRBJ1-1; maybe TRBD1 (6 bases). CDR3 length: 13 residues. Trimming left V 6 bases short and J 1 base short, with 9 bases between. The germline gives CDR1 MNHEY, CDR2 SVGAGI. CDR3 in DNA: TGTGCCAGCAGCGCGACAGGGAACACTGAAGCTTTCTTT. Residues: CASSATGNTEAFF.